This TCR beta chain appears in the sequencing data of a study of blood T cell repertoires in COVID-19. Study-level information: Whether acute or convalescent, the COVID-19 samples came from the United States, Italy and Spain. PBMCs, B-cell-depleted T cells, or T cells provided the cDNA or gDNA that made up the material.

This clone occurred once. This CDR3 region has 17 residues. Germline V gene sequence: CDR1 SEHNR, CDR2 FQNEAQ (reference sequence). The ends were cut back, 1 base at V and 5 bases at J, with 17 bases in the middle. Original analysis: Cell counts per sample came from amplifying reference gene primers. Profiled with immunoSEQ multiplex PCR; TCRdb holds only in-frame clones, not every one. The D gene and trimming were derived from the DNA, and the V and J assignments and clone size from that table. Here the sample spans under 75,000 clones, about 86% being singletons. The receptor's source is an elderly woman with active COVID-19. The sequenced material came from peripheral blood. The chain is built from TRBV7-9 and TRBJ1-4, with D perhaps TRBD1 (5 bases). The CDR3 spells CASSLGDSTGGNEKLFF. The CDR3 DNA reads TGTGCCAGCAGCTTAGGAGACAGTACTGGAGGGAATGAAAAACTGTTTTTT.